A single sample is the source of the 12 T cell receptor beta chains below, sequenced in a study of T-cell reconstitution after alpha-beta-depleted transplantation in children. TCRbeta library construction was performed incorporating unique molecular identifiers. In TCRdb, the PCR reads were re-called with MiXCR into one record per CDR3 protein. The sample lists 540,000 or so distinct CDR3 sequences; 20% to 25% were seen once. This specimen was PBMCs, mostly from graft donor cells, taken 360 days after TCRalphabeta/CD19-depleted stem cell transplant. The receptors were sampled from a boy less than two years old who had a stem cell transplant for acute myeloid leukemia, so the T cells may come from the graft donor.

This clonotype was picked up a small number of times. CDR3 DNA sequence: TGTGCCAGCAGCCGGACAGGGGAGGCCCTCCACTTT. This translates into CASSRTGEALHF. The chain links TRBV12-3 or TRBV12-4 to TRBJ1-6; TRBD1 aligns across 9 bases. The CDR3 has 12 amino acids. V trimming: 6 bases; J trimming: 14 bases; junction bases outside the gene matches: 5.

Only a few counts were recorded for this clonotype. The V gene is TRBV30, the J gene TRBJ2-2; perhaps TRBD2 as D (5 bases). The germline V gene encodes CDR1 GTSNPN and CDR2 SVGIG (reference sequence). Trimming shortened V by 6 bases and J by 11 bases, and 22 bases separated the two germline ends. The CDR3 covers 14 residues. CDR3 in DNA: TGTGCCTGCCCCGGGATTTCGCCGGGGATCGAGCTGTTTTTT. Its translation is CACPGISPGIELFF.

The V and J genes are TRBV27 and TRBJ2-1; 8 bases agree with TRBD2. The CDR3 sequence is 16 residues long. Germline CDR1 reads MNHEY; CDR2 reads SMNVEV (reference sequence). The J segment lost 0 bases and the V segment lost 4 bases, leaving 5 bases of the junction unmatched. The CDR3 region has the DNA TGTGCCAGCAGTTGGTCGGGGGGGCGCTCCTACAATGAGCAGTTCTTC. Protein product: CASSWSGGRSYNEQFF.

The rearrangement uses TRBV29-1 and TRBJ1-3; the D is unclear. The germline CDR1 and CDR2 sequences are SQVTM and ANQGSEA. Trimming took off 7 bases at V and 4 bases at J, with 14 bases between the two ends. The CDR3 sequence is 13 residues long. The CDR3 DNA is TGCAGCGGTGTAGGGAGGCCCGGAAACACCATATATTTT. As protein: CSGVGRPGNTIYF.

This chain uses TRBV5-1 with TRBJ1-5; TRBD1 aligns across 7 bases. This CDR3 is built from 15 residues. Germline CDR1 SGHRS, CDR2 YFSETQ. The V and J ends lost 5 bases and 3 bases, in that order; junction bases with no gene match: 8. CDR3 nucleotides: TGCGCCAGCAGTTTTGGGGACAGTCTCAATCAGCCCCAGCATTTT. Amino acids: CASSFGDSLNQPQHF.

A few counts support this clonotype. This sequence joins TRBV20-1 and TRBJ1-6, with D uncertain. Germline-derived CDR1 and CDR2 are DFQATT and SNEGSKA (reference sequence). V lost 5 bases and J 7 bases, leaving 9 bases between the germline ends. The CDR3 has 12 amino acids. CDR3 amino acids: CSAGLGNSPLHF. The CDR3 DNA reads TGCAGTGCTGGACTTGGGAATTCACCCCTCCACTTT.

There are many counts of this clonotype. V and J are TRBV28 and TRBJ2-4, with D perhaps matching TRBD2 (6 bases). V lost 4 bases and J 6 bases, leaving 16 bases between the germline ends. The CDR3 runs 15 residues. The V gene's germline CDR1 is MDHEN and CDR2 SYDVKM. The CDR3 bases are TGTGCCAGCAGTTCGATTAGCGGACACAGAAACATTCAGTACTTC. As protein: CASSSISGHRNIQYF.

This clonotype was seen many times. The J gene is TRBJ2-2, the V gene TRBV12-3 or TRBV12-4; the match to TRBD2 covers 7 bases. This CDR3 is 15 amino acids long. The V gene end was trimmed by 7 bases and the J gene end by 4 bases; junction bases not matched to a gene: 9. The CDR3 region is CASTPRREATGELFF. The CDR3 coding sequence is TGTGCCAGCACCCCTCGACGGGAGGCCACCGGGGAGCTGTTTTTT.

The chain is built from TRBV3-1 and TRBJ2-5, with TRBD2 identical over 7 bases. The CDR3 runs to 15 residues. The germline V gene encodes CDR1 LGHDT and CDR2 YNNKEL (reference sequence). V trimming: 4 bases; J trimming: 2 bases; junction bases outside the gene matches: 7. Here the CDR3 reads CASSPRDYPQETQYF. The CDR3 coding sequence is TGTGCCAGCAGCCCAAGGGACTACCCACAAGAGACCCAGTACTTC.

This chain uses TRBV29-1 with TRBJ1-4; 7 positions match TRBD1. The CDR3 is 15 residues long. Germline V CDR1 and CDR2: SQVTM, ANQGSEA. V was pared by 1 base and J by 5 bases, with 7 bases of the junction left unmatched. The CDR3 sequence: CSVEAPGTVNEKLFF. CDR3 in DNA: TGCAGCGTTGAAGCACCCGGGACAGTCAATGAAAAACTGTTTTTT.

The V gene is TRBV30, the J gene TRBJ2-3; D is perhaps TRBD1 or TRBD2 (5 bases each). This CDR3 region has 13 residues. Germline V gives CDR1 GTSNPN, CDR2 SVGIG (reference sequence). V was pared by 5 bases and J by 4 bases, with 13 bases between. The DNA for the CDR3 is TGTGCCTGGGCCCCTCGGGGCCCAGATACGCAGTATTTT. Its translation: CAWAPRGPDTQYF.

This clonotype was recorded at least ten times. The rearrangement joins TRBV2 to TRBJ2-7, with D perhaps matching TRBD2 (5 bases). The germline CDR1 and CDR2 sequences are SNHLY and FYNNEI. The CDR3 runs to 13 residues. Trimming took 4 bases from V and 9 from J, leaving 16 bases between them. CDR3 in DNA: TGTGCCAGCAGTGCTTTCGTGGTACGGGGGCAGTACTTC. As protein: CASSAFVVRGQYF.